The clone carrying this T cell receptor beta chain has a count of ten or more. Germline V gene sequence: CDR1 SGHRS, CDR2 YFSETQ. Trimming shortened V by 4 bases and J by 7 bases, and 18 bases separated the two germline ends. The CDR3 spans 14 residues. Genomic DNA, the template, was used for profiling of the TCR beta VDJ and CDR3. TCRdb used MiXCR to reprocess the reads, holding one entry per CDR3 protein. The sample includes about 220,000 distinct CDR3 sequences, around 45% of them seen just once. CD8+CD57+ cell expansion, shown by flow cytometry, had occurred in the patients selected for sequencing. This entry comes from a study of CD8+CD57+ T cells in acquired aplastic anemia.

The chain recombines TRBV5-1 with TRBJ2-7; no clear D gene. Material for sequencing was sorted CD4+, CD8+, or CD8+CD57+ T cells (not recorded which) from PBMCs. This TCR came from a human donor with aplastic anemia. The CDR3 DNA follows: TGCGCCAGCAGCCCCGACCACCCTAGATATGAGCAGTACTTC. Amino acid sequence: CASSPDHPRYEQYF.